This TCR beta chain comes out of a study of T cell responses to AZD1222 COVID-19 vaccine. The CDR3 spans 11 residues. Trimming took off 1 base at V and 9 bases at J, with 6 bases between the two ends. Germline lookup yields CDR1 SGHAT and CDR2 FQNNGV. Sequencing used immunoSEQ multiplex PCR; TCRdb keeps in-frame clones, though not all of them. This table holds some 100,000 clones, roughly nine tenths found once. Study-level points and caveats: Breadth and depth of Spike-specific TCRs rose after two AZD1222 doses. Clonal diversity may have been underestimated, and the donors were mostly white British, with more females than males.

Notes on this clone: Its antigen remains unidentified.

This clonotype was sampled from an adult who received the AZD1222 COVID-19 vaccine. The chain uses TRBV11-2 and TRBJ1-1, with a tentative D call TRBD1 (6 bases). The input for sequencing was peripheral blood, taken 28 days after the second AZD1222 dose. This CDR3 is CASSLGGQAFF. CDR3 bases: TGTGCCAGCAGCTTAGGGGGGCAAGCTTTCTTT.